This T cell receptor beta chain was recovered during a study of blood T cell repertoires in COVID-19. At the level of the study: The cDNA or gDNA used as material had been derived from T cells, B-cell-depleted T cells, or PBMCs.

Sequenced by immunoSEQ multiplex PCR; TCRdb stores in-frame clones only, minus some. This sample has 80,000 to 95,000 clones, with 80% to 90% found just once. Seattle patient enrollment occurred during active infection, with longitudinal follow-up thereafter. CDR3 length equals 13 residues. The germline gives CDR1 MNHEY, CDR2 SMNVEV (reference sequence). The ends were cut back, 7 bases at V and 3 bases at J, with 12 bases in the middle. The receptor's source is a man older than 75 with COVID-19, enrolled during active disease. The sequencing input was peripheral blood. The chain has TRBV27 and TRBJ2-5; possible D gene TRBD2, 6 bases. CDR3 in DNA: TGTGCCAGCAAGGAGGGTCTGGAAGAGACCCAGTACTTC. This translates into CASKEGLEETQYF.